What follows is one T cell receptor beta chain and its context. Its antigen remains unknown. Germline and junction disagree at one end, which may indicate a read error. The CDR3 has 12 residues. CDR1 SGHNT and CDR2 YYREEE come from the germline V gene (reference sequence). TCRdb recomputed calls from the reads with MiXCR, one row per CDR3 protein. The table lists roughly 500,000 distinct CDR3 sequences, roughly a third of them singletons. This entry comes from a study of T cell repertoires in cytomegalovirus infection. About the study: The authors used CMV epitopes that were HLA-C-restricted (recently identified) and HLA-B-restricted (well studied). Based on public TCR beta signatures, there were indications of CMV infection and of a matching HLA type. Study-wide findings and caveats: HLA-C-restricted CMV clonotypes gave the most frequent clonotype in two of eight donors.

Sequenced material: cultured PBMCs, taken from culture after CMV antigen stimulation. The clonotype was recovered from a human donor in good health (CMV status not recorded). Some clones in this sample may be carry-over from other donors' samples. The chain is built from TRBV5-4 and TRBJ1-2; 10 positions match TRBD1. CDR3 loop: CASSRDRGRGGF. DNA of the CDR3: TGTGCCAGCAGCCGGGACAGGGGTAGGGGAGGCTTC.